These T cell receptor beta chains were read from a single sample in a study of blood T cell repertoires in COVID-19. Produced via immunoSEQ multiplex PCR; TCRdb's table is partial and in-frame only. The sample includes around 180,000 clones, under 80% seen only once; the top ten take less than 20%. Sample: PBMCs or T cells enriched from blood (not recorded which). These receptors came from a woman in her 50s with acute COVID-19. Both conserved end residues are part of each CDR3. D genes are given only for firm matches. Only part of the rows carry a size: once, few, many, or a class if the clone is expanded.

TGTGCCAGCAGCTTGGTCACTAGCGCTGGAGGGGATACGCAGTATTTT,CASSLVTSAGGDTQYF,TRBV5-5,.,TRBD2,16,TRBJ2-3
TGCGCCAGCAGCTCAGGGACAGAATTTGAGACCCAGTACTTC,CASSSGTEFETQYF,TRBV5-1,.,TRBD1,14,TRBJ2-5
TGCGCCAGCAGCTTGACGGGGAACACTGAAGCTTTCTTT,CASSLTGNTEAFF,TRBV5-1,.,.,13,TRBJ1-1
TGTGCCAGTAGTCGGGGGGTGGACACTGAAGCTTTCTTT,CASSRGVDTEAFF,TRBV19,.,.,13,TRBJ1-1
TGTGCCAGCAGCTTGGTGTCAGGGGGTAGCAATCAGCCCCAGCATTTT,CASSLVSGGSNQPQHF,TRBV5-5,few,TRBD1,16,TRBJ1-5
TGTGCCAGCAGCCAAGATCAGTATGAAGCTTTCTTT,CASSQDQYEAFF,TRBV4-2,.,.,12,TRBJ1-1
TGTGCCAGCGTCGGAGGCTACAGCGATCCCCAGTACTTC,CASVGGYSDPQYF,TRBV11-2,.,.,13,TRBJ2-5
TGTGCCAGCACCTCGGGAGGTGAAAAACTGTTTTTT,CASTSGGEKLFF,TRBV6-5,.,.,12,TRBJ1-4
TGTGCCAGCAGCCCACAGGGGGTTCCGTCCGGGGAGCTGTTTTTT,CASSPQGVPSGELFF,TRBV7-9,.,TRBD1,15,TRBJ2-2
TGTGCCAGCAGTTCCGGGACAGGGGTTTATGGCTACACCTTC,CASSSGTGVYGYTF,TRBV28,many,TRBD1,14,TRBJ1-2
TGCGCCAGCAGCTTGGGGCCAGGGGGGTATGAAAAACTGTTTTTT,CASSLGPGGYEKLFF,TRBV5-1,.,TRBD1,15,TRBJ1-4
TGTGCCAGCAGTTCTGAGTCAGGAAACACCATATATTTT,CASSSESGNTIYF,TRBV28,.,.,13,TRBJ1-3
TGTGCCAGCTCACCCGGGACAGGGAATTTTGAAAAACTGTTTTTT,CASSPGTGNFEKLFF,TRBV18,.,TRBD1,15,TRBJ1-4
TGCGCCAGCAGCCAAGAGTATGCGCCTGCCAATCAGCCCCAGCATTTT,CASSQEYAPANQPQHF,TRBV4-3,.,.,16,TRBJ1-5